This T cell receptor (beta chain) was found in a study of T cell responses to AZD1222 COVID-19 vaccine. Study at large: Investigators merged groups given second doses at roughly 4 or roughly 12 weeks. Whole-study results and caveats: Scientists sampled the repertoires only once the peak T cell response had passed.

Trimming removed 3 bases at V and 6 bases at J, with 9 bases between. The length of the CDR3 is 13 residues. Comments on this clone: Its matching antigen is unknown.

Clones were sequenced by immunoSEQ multiplex PCR, and TCRdb holds only the in-frame ones, with some missing. The data hold more than 85,000 clones, with 85% to 90% observed a single time. The chain joins TRBV12-3 or TRBV12-4 to TRBJ1-5; no definite D call. The source is an adult in good health. The sequencing used peripheral blood, collected on day 0 of AZD1222 vaccination. For the CDR3, the DNA is TGTGCCAGCAGTTTGGCGGAGCGTCAGCCCCAGCATTTT. As protein: CASSLAERQPQHF.